This T cell receptor (beta chain) was observed in a study of T cells in Graves' hyperthyroidism and ophthalmopathy (dated by TCRdb to between 2019 and 2020). Study-level background: Peripheral blood samples were taken at initial diagnosis, before any treatment was given. To identify TCR V-J signatures that set the groups apart, the researchers used a discovery cohort of about a hundred patients, made up of 40 to 45 with Graves' ophthalmopathy and about 60 with stable Graves' hyperthyroidism. Thyroid tissue and blood T-cell repertoires from several Graves' hyperthyroidism patients were also compared in the study. After blood sampling, hyperthyroidism patients were treated with methimazole at a starting dose of 30 mg daily, and ophthalmopathy patients were treated with high-dose intravenous methylprednisolone. The approximately 100 discovery patients were divided at random into training and test sets in a 7:3 ratio. Whether ophthalmopathy could be predicted prospectively was tested in an independent validation cohort made up of fewer than 20 hyperthyroidism patients plus 17 patients who later progressed to ophthalmopathy. TCR Vbeta CDR3 sequencing of 120 to 150 peripheral blood samples (about 45 ophthalmopathy, about 75 hyperthyroidism and approximately 17 progressor patients) is reported in the paper. General findings and caveats noted by the study authors: Sample size was not statistically predetermined, and blinding of investigators to group allocation was not performed. Most expanded thyroid clonotypes (frequency above 0.001) were also detected in blood, suggesting blood repertoires may reflect thyroid immune responses. A 13 V-J signature model separated ophthalmopathy from stable hyperthyroidism, with just over 85% sensitivity and 81.08% specificity in cross-validation and 80%/75% in testing. During validation, the model predicted progression to ophthalmopathy a median of around 7 months ahead of onset, with roughly 65% sensitivity and about 75% specificity.

The TCR beta CDR3 regions were amplified from RNA transcripts. The first round of RT-PCR for the TCR CDR3 was performed with the HTBI primer set and the Qiagen OneStep RT-PCR kit. Libraries were constructed in a second round of multiplex PCR, after which size selection and purification were performed. Paired-end sequencing of the libraries was performed with 100 bp reads on an Illumina HiSeq2000. The study's processing was this. SOAPnuke was used to process the raw data, with reads discarded if the reads contained adapters or uncalled bases, had a mean Phred below 15, or lacked an exact constant-primer or identifier match. COPE v1.2.5 was used to merge high-quality paired reads, and clonotypes were defined as unique nucleotide sequences. MiTCR v1.1 was used to align clonotypes to the IMGT TRBV, TRBD and TRBJ reference segments. The analysis included only V-J combinations with a frequency above 0.0001, which together covered approximately 99% of the repertoires. The TCS score was defined as F50 (clonal expansion) divided by E x V (chaos), with BLOSUM62-based TCRdist calculated between CDR3 peptides within each V-J. Welch's t-statistics and random forest reduced fewer than 550 V-J features to roughly 13, which were used in a naive Bayes classifier (R e1071). Using fastp at Q25 and MiXCR, TCRdb reprocessed the public reads and kept productive beta chains. Duplicate CDR3 protein sequences are folded into a single record with the most common DNA and genes. TCRdb assigned the V and J calls; the authors' analysis was not used. For this sample the table gives about 160,000 distinct CDR3 sequences, of which about 9% were detected only once. Clones ranked in the top ten supply approximately 20% of the sample.

Hyperthyroidism patients were aged 18 to 65 years and newly diagnosed, with disease duration of less than 2 months. Patients with uncontrolled infections, other autoimmune diseases, pregnancy or lactation were excluded. Diagnoses relied on clinical symptoms, serum thyroxine and TRAb, thyroid ultrasound and orbital computed tomography. For progressor patients, blood was drawn at the first diagnosis of hyperthyroidism, before any ophthalmopathy symptoms had appeared. PBMCs were separated from roughly 9.6 ml of fresh peripheral blood using Ficoll-Paque density gradient centrifugation. Progressor patients were first diagnosed with Graves' hyperthyroidism and then developed ophthalmopathy during follow-up. Trizol reagent was used to extract total RNA, and RNA quality was then checked on an Agilent 2100 Bioanalyzer. This clonotype showed up many times. Its binding antigen is unknown. No base quality information exists; no much larger clone differs at one position.

Sequencing input: blood. The clonotype was recovered from a woman between 18 and 30 years old with Graves' hyperthyroidism that later progressed to Graves' ophthalmopathy.

The nucleotide sequence is TGCGCCAGCAGCTGGGGACAGGGTCAGGGGAACACTGAAGCTTTCTTT. It codes for CASSWGQGQGNTEAFF. The chain was built from TRBV5-1 and TRBJ1-1; 9 bases in the middle match TRBD1. From the cysteine through the phenylalanine, the CDR3 covers 16 amino acids. Only the CDR3 portion is preserved as DNA: 48 bases, with reading frame beginning at the first base. From V the trimming removes 3 bases and from J it removes 1 base, while the gene matches leave 7 bases of the junction unaccounted for. The germline V gene sets CDR1 to SGHRS and CDR2 to YFSETQ.